This entry lists 27 T cell receptor beta chains sequenced from one sample in a study of human T cells and chemical hapten exposure. The time point: patch test 2, 6 weeks after DPC sensitization. As to treatment: therapeutic diphenylcyclopropenone sensitization with weekly scalp DPC. Via MiXCR, TCRdb re-called the RACE reads, giving one row per CDR3 protein. The data show some 84,000 distinct CDR3 sequences, with about 10% seen just once and around 4.7% held by the top ten. Material: whole blood, obtained in connection with sensitization to the hapten diphenylcyclopropenone (DPC). Receptors originate from a woman aged 45 to 65 with alopecia areata. Some clones in this sample may be carry-over from other donors' samples.

The chain joins TRBV29-1 to TRBJ1-1; maybe TRBD1 (5 bases). There are 13 residues in the CDR3. CDR1 and CDR2 (germline): SQVTM, ANQGSEA. V gave up 6 bases and J gave up 3 bases, with 14 bases separating them. The CDR3 is CSVRNAGYTEAFF. The CDR3, as DNA: TGCAGCGTCAGGAACGCAGGGTACACTGAAGCTTTCTTT.

This clonotype was recorded at least ten times. The rearrangement links TRBV20-1 to TRBJ1-3; D uncertain. CDR1 is DFQATT, CDR2 SNEGSKA, per germline (reference sequence). The CDR3 is made up of 16 amino acids. Trimming removed 0 bases at V and 0 bases at J, with 12 bases between. The CDR3 protein is CSARERPSSSGNTIYF. The CDR3 nucleotides are TGCAGTGCTAGAGAACGTCCGTCGAGCTCTGGAAACACCATATATTTT.

The rearrangement uses TRBV3-1 and TRBJ2-7; D is unclear. The CDR3 covers 13 residues. Looked up from germline, CDR1 is LGHDT and CDR2 is YNNKEL (reference sequence). Trimming removed 2 bases from V and 5 bases from J, with 10 bases in between. The CDR3 bases are TGTGCCAGCAGCCAAATCCTCGGGCACGAGCAGTACTTC. As protein: CASSQILGHEQYF.

The genes are TRBV7-2 and TRBJ1-2; no firm D call. Germline V lookup: CDR1 SGHTA, CDR2 FQGNSA. CDR3 length equals 13 residues. The V gene lost 2 bases and the J gene lost 1 base, with 5 bases spanning the gap. CDR3 protein: CASSLTSNYGYTF. The CDR3, as DNA: TGTGCCAGCAGCTTAACAAGTAACTATGGCTACACCTTC.

The chain couples TRBV18 to TRBJ1-2; D not resolved. The germline V and J ends were trimmed by 3 bases and 9 bases, with 20 bases remaining between them. The V gene's germline CDR1 is KGHSH and CDR2 LQKENI. CDR3 length: 15 amino acids. Here the CDR3 DNA reads TGTGCCAGCTCACCGACCTCCATGAAATGGTCGAGCTACACCTTC. It translates to CASSPTSMKWSSYTF.

Only a few counts were recorded for this clonotype. The rearrangement joins TRBV6-5 to TRBJ2-7; TRBD1 aligns across 8 bases. This CDR3 spans 12 amino acids. Germline values: CDR1 MNHEY, CDR2 SVGAGI. With V trimmed by 6 bases and J by 5 bases, 3 bases remained unmatched. This CDR3 is CASRRQGNEQYF. The CDR3 DNA sequence: TGTGCCAGCAGACGACAGGGGAACGAGCAGTACTTC.

This clonotype has a count of ten or more. J is TRBJ2-5 and V is TRBV29-1; 10 nucleotides align to TRBD1. The CDR3 spans 13 residues. Germline V CDR1 and CDR2: SQVTM, ANQGSEA. V was clipped by 7 bases and J by 2 bases; unmatched bases: 4. Here the CDR3 reads CSARDRGQETQYF. The CDR3 region has the DNA TGCAGCGCCAGGGACAGGGGTCAAGAGACCCAGTACTTC.

This clonotype was seen ten or more times. The chain links TRBV3-1 to TRBJ2-2, with 12 positions matching TRBD2. From germline, CDR1 is LGHDT and CDR2 YNNKEL (reference sequence). The CDR3 runs to 15 residues. With V trimmed by 5 bases and J by 6 bases, 4 bases remained unmatched. The CDR3 bases are TGTGCCAGCAGCTTACTAGCGGGAGGTGCCGGGGAGCTGTTTTTT. Encoded protein: CASSLLAGGAGELFF. Combining the CDR3 with reference TRBV3-1 and TRBJ2-2 gives the whole variable domain DTAVSQTPKYLVTQMGNDKSIKCEQNLGHDTMYWYKQDSKKFLKIMFSYNNKELIINETVPNRFSPKSPDKAHLNLHINSLELGDSAVYFCASSLLAGGAGELFFGEGSRLTVL.

This clonotype was seen repeatedly, ten times or more. The chain has TRBV5-4 and TRBJ1-2; TRBD1 is a possible D gene (6 bases). CDR1 and CDR2 (germline): SGHNT, YYREEE (reference sequence). This CDR3 has 14 residues. The V end lost 0 bases, the J end lost 5 bases, and 11 bases lay between the germline ends. Here the CDR3 DNA reads TGTGCCAGCAGCTTGGCGCACAGGGAATATGGCTACACCTTC. As protein: CASSLAHREYGYTF.

The rearrangement links TRBV6-6 to TRBJ1-1, with D hard to call. The CDR3 has 17 residues. Germline V gene data show CDR1 as MNHNY and CDR2 as SVGAGI (reference sequence). The V and J ends lost 6 bases and 1 base respectively, with 21 bases between them. DNA of the CDR3: TGTGCCAGCAGGCAGCAGGAGGCCGCGAATTGGAACACTGAAGCTTTCTTT. It specifies CASRQQEAANWNTEAFF.

By its share, this clonotype is medium-sized (0.01 to 0.1%). Written as DNA, the CDR3 is TGTGCCAGCAGCCCAAGACAGGGGGCGTTGTACGAGCAGTACTTC. This translates into CASSPRQGALYEQYF. The V and J genes are TRBV3-1 and TRBJ2-7, with 10 bases that match TRBD1. Germline CDR1 is LGHDT and CDR2 is YNNKEL (reference sequence). With V trimmed by 4 bases and J by 4 bases, 7 bases remained unmatched. The CDR3 loop spans 15 amino acids.

This clonotype was seen more than once but under ten times. This chain joins TRBV28 and TRBJ2-1; 10 nucleotides agree with TRBD2. CDR1 and CDR2 (germline): MDHEN, SYDVKM. This CDR3 has 13 residues. Unmatched junction bases numbered 6, after V lost 7 bases and J lost 9 bases. CDR3 protein: CASILAGASEQFF. In DNA, the CDR3 is TGTGCCAGCATTCTAGCGGGAGCTAGTGAGCAGTTCTTC.

V and J are TRBV24-1 and TRBJ2-1; 9 bases fit TRBD1. The CDR3 length is 14 residues. V dropped 7 bases and J dropped 6; count of bases not matched to a gene: 6. The germline V gene encodes CDR1 KGHDR and CDR2 SFDVKD. The CDR3 nucleotides are TGTGCCACCAGCCCGGGACAGGGAGGCAATGAGCAGTTCTTC. Amino acids: CATSPGQGGNEQFF.

This clonotype was picked up many times. The chain links TRBV21-1 to TRBJ1-1. TRBV21-1 is designated a pseudogene. This CDR3 has 14 residues. CDR3 region: CASSKMGMNTEAFF. The CDR3 bases are TGTGCCAGCAGCAAAATGGGGATGAACACTGAAGCTTTCTTT.

This clonotype came up many times. V and J are TRBV10-2 and TRBJ2-7; 10 nucleotides agree with TRBD2. The CDR3 runs 14 residues. Trimming removed 2 bases from V and 3 bases from J; junction bases left unmatched: 1. The germline V gene encodes CDR1 WSHSY and CDR2 SAAADI. The CDR3 reads CASSEASGSYEQYF. In nucleotides, the CDR3 is TGCGCCAGCAGTGAGGCTAGCGGGAGCTACGAGCAGTACTTC.

The J gene is TRBJ1-6, the V gene TRBV10-3; 7 positions agree with TRBD1. Germline CDR1 ENHRY, CDR2 SYGVKD. This CDR3 region has 15 residues. Trimming took 0 bases from V and 6 from J; bases not matched to a gene: 2. CDR3 residues: CAISESAGGNSPLHF. Here the CDR3 DNA reads TGTGCCATCAGTGAGTCTGCAGGGGGTAATTCACCCCTCCACTTT.

This clonotype was seen repeatedly, ten times or more. J is TRBJ2-2 and V is TRBV11-2, with 7 bases fitting TRBD2. The germline gives CDR1 SGHAT, CDR2 FQNNGV. V lost 1 base to trimming and J lost 6 bases; unmatched junction nucleotides: 5. The CDR3 spans 15 residues. The DNA of the CDR3 is TGTGCCAGCAGCTTAGTGCGGGAGTGGCCCGGGGAGCTGTTTTTT. Its protein product is CASSLVREWPGELFF.

The chain links TRBV6-6 to TRBJ2-3, with D tentatively TRBD1 (5 bases). CDR1 and CDR2 from the germline V gene are MNHNY and SVGAGI (reference sequence). The V and J ends lost 2 bases and 6 bases respectively, with 15 bases between them. The CDR3 contains 15 residues. The DNA of the CDR3 is TGTGCCAGCAGTTACCAGGGCAACTATAGGGATACGCAGTATTTT. This sequence encodes CASSYQGNYRDTQYF.

V usage is TRBV29-1 and J usage is TRBJ2-2, with D perhaps TRBD2 (5 bases). The CDR3 extends over 12 amino acids. Trimming pared 7 bases from V and 1 base from J, leaving 7 bases between. The germline gives CDR1 SQVTM, CDR2 ANQGSEA. CDR3 sequence reads: CSAGMNTGELFF. DNA of the CDR3: TGCAGCGCGGGAATGAACACCGGGGAGCTGTTTTTT.

V usage is TRBV5-1 and J usage is TRBJ2-7, with D possibly being TRBD1 (5 bases). This CDR3 comprises 14 residues. Germline V CDR1 and CDR2: SGHRS, YFSETQ. V lost 4 bases and J lost 5, with 16 bases in between. The CDR3 DNA reads TGCGCCAGCAGCCATAAAGACAGATTCCACGAGCAGTACTTC. The encoded protein is CASSHKDRFHEQYF.

This clonotype was detected many times. The V gene is TRBV28, the J gene TRBJ1-5, with D possibly matching TRBD1 (6 bases). The germline V gene encodes CDR1 MDHEN and CDR2 SYDVKM. V was clipped by 5 bases and J by 0 bases, with 11 bases between them. This CDR3 spans 15 amino acids. The CDR3 region has the DNA TGTGCCAGCAGTAGGACAGATTTTAGCAATCAGCCCCAGCATTTT. Translating gives CASSRTDFSNQPQHF.

The chain employs TRBV7-2 and TRBJ1-1; 9 nucleotides match TRBD1. CDR1 SGHTA and CDR2 FQGNSA come from the germline V gene. The V segment lost 5 bases and the J segment 6 bases; nucleotides outside the gene matches: 10. This CDR3 comprises 15 residues. For the CDR3, the DNA is TGTGCCAGCAGCCCCAGAAGGGGACAGGGCTCTGAAGCTTTCTTT. Translating it yields CASSPRRGQGSEAFF. Drawing the rest from reference TRBV7-2 and TRBJ1-1, the complete variable domain is GAGVSQSPSNKVTEKGKDVELRCDPISGHTALYWYRQSLGQGLEFLIYFQGNSAPDKSGLPSDRFSAERTGGSVSTLTIQRTQQEDSAVYLCASSPRRGQGSEAFFGQGTRLTVV.

Many counts were recorded for this clonotype. The chain uses TRBV20-1 and TRBJ2-1; D is uncertain. This CDR3 spans 14 amino acids. Trimming took 2 bases from V and 4 from J, leaving 12 bases between them. Germline CDR1 and CDR2: DFQATT and SNEGSKA (reference sequence). The CDR3 here is CSARRAGLYNEQFF. The CDR3 DNA sequence: TGCAGTGCTAGAAGGGCAGGTCTATACAATGAGCAGTTCTTC.

V and J are TRBV29-1 and TRBJ2-1; 8 bases match TRBD1. The V gene end was trimmed by 3 bases and the J gene end by 6 bases; junction bases not matched to a gene: 7. The CDR3 is made up of 14 amino acids. The germline CDR1 and CDR2 sequences are SQVTM and ANQGSEA. The CDR3 DNA reads TGCAGCGTTGAGGACCCGACAGGGGTCAATGAGCAGTTCTTC. It encodes CSVEDPTGVNEQFF.

This clonotype showed up many times. This chain links TRBV10-1 with TRBJ2-3, with D possibly being TRBD1 or TRBD2 (5 bases each). Germline CDR1 is WNHNN and CDR2 is SYGVQD (reference sequence). This CDR3 has 16 residues. V lost 0 bases and J lost 3, with 13 bases in between. CDR3 DNA sequence: TGCGCCAGCAGTGAGTCAGAGGGGCTGAGTACAGATACGCAGTATTTT. It encodes CASSESEGLSTDTQYF.

In its sample, this clonotype was seen a few times. The V gene is TRBV3-1, the J gene TRBJ1-2; no clear D gene. The CDR3 covers 15 residues. The V end lost 0 bases, the J end lost 8 bases, and 16 bases lay between the germline ends. The germline V gene has CDR1 LGHDT and CDR2 YNNKEL (reference sequence). For the CDR3, the DNA is TGTGCCAGCAGCCAAGAACCACAGACCACGGCAGGCTACACCTTC. Encoded protein: CASSQEPQTTAGYTF.

In this sample, this clonotype turned up many times. The rearrangement links TRBV7-9 to TRBJ1-2, with D perhaps TRBD1 (5 bases). This CDR3 contains 14 residues. Trimming removed 5 bases from V and 4 bases from J, with 14 bases in between. The germline V gene encodes CDR1 SEHNR and CDR2 FQNEAQ (reference sequence). CDR3 in amino acids: CASSVIEGPYGYTF. The CDR3 DNA reads as TGTGCCAGCAGCGTGATCGAGGGGCCCTATGGCTACACCTTC.